This T cell receptor beta chain was found in a study of radiation and T cells in renal cell carcinoma. Overall study findings and caveats: Compared with controls, irradiated tumors showed greater TCR clonality. Compared with controls, irradiated tumors had more, larger dominant CDR3 motifs.

Stated treatment: 15 Gy SBRT to primary tumor, nephrectomy 4 weeks later. Nephrectomy followed 15 Gy stereotactic body radiation by 4 weeks. The tumor was a clear cell renal cell carcinoma. The V and J ends lost 6 bases and 0 bases respectively, with 8 bases between them. Looked up from germline, CDR1 is SNHLY and CDR2 is FYNNEI. The length of the CDR3 is 13 residues. As to this clone: Its antigen is unidentified.

Here immunoSEQ multiplex PCR was the method, and the copy in TCRdb shows in-frame clones only, minus some. Among around 13,000 clones listed, 30% to 35% were seen once. The sequence derives from a man aged 55-75 years with renal cell carcinoma. Sequencing used tumor tissue, obtained from a patient whose treatment included radiotherapy and nephrectomy. V and J are TRBV2 and TRBJ1-1; D unclear. Written as DNA, the CDR3 is TGTGCCAGCAGCCGGGAGATGAACACTGAAGCTTTCTTT. This encodes CASSREMNTEAFF.